This T cell receptor beta chain stems from a study of blood T cell repertoires in COVID-19. Overall study context: The United States, Italy and Spain supplied acute and convalescent COVID-19 samples. Sources were T cells, B-cell-depleted T cells, or PBMCs; the material itself was cDNA or gDNA.

This clone was recorded once. In the authors' workflow: Using reference gene primer amplification, nucleated cell counts were estimated. The repertoire was sequenced with immunoSEQ multiplex PCR; TCRdb's copy has only in-frame clones and lacks some. The V and J calls and clone size come from that table; D and trimming were worked out from the DNA. The sample lists about 180,000 clones; 75% to 90% were seen once. Germline-derived CDR1 and CDR2 are MNHEY and SVGAGI. This CDR3 is built from 11 residues. Trimming took off 5 bases at V and 5 bases at J, with 7 bases between the two ends. Sequencing was performed on peripheral blood. V and J are TRBV6-5 and TRBJ2-7; the D is unclear. The source is a human donor with active or convalescent COVID-19. The donor label of this sample is uncertain. For the CDR3, the DNA is TGTGCCAGCAGTACCGCGAACGAGCAGTACTTC. Residues: CASSTANEQYF.